The sequence of this TCR beta chain was determined in a study of beta chain features in type 1 diabetes. Expressed TCRB transcripts were sequenced, since all the RNA that had been isolated was reverse transcribed. TCRdb's table, derived via immunoSEQ multiplex PCR, lists solely in-frame clones and lacks some. The profile shows tens of thousands of clones, 25% to 35% of them singletons. The sequence came from a woman aged 18-30 years in good health. What was sequenced was stem cell memory CD4+ T cells from blood.

CDR3 residues: CASSRDRGDYEQYF. In nucleotides, the CDR3 is TGTGCCAGCAGTCGGGACAGGGGGGACTACGAGCAGTACTTC. This sequence joins TRBV2 and TRBJ2-7, with 11 bases lining up with TRBD1. Germline-derived CDR1 and CDR2 are SNHLY and FYNNEI. Trimming took 5 bases from V and 3 from J; bases not matched to a gene: 3. CDR3 length: 14 residues. The full variable domain, completed using reference TRBV2 and TRBJ2-7, is EPEVTQTPSHQVTQMGQEVILRCVPISNHLYFYWYRQILGQKVEFLVSFYNNEISEKSEIFDDQFSVERPDGSNFTLKIRSTKLEDSAMYFCASSRDRGDYEQYFGPGTRLTVT.